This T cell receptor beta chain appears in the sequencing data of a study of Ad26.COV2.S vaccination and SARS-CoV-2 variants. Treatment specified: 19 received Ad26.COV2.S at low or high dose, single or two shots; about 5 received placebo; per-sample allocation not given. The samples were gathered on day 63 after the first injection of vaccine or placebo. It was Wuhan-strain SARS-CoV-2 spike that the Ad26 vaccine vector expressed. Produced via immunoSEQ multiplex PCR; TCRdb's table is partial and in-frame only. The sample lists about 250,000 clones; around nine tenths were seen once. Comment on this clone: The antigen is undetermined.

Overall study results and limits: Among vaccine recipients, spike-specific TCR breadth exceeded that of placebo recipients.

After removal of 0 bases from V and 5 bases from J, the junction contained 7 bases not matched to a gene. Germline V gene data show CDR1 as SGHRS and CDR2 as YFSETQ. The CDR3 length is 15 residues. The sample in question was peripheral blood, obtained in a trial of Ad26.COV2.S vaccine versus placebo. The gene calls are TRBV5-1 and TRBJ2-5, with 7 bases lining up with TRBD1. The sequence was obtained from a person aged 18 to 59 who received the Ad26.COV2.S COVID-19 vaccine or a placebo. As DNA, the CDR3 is TGCGCCAGCAGCTTGGGGGCAGGGGGTAAGGAGACCCAGTACTTC. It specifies CASSLGAGGKETQYF.